This is a list of T cell receptor beta chains from one sample in a study of radiotherapy plus CTLA-4 blockade in lung cancer. Sequenced by immunoSEQ multiplex PCR; TCRdb stores in-frame clones only, minus some. The table lists approximately 50,000 clones, around 88% of them singletons, with around a sixth in the top ten. This specimen consisted of peripheral blood, obtained from a patient treated with radiotherapy plus ipilimumab. The receptor source for this set is a human donor with non-small cell lung cancer that progressed on radiotherapy plus ipilimumab. Some clones in this sample may be carry-over from other donors' samples. Both conserved end residues are trimmed from each CDR3.

>TRBV6-5
ATRDWGGDEQF
>TRBV5-6
ASSLVGGERTEAF
>TRBV10-2
ASKGTGINTGELF
>TRBV19
ASSTGTGGQPQH
>TRBV7-9
ASSLAGWIAGPLQETQY
>TRBV7-2
ASSSRRSGAANTEAF
>TRBV4-1
ASSLGTSGGAGQDTQY
>TRBV6-5
ASSYSLPDYGYEQY
>TRBV6-6
ASFPGGLAGELF
>TRBV5-6
ASSLVLPGQGNTEAF
>TRBV10-2
ASTEIALADTQY
>TRBV6-6
ASSPQGNTGELF
>TRBV5-1
ASSLDGYEQY
>TRBV6-4
ASSESDGTDTQY
>TRBV7-6
ASSRDSGSEETQY
>TRBV7-2
ASSFLPGGGRADTQY
>TRBV9
ASSVGLGVYPEQF
>TRBV5-1
ASSLAVATTDTQY
>TRBV12-5
ASGLPPQLAYTGELF
>TRBV19
ASSGGTGGYYEQY
>TRBV7-9
ASSLLQEQF
>TRBV9
ASGDGAGAVGEQY
>TRBV4-3
ASSQVDTGHGYT
>TRBV13
ASSLAGETYEQY
>TRBV7-6
ASSTPSGETQY
>TRBV7-8
ASSLVILTDTDTQY
>TRBV29-1
SVDAGYEQY
>TRBV9
ASSVAASGSLNEQF
>TRBV11-2
ASSLLIDSRGELF
>TRBV6-6
ATHTSSYNEQF
>TRBV5-1
ASSLAMEAGELF
>TRBV4-1
ASSQGQTRVPEAF
>TRBV15
ATSRDLYTEAF
>TRBV9
ASSEWDSGVYGYT
>TRBV7-3
ASINPSGGDGTQY